These 10 T cell receptor beta chains were sequenced from one sample in a study of identical twins. Each CDR3 protein is one row after TCRdb ran MiXCR on the 5' RACE reads. The sample holds some 570,000 distinct CDR3 sequences; around 24% are singletons and the top ten take approximately 0.52%. In addition, the sample was reused for a study of yellow fever vaccine responses in identical twins.

The sample taken for sequencing was CD4+ T cells sorted from blood. These receptor sequences come from a young woman in good health.

This chain uses TRBV13 with TRBJ2-2; 10 bases align to TRBD1. The V gene end was trimmed by 4 bases and the J gene end by 4 bases; junction bases not matched to a gene: 12. The CDR3 runs 18 residues. Looked up from germline, CDR1 is PRHDT and CDR2 is FYEKMQ (reference sequence). The CDR3 bases are TGTGCCAGCAGCTCGGATTACCCGGGACAGGGGACCACCGGGGAGCTGTTTTTT. Translation: CASSSDYPGQGTTGELFF.

The chain uses TRBV20-1 and TRBJ2-5; TRBD1 agrees at 7 bases. Germline V gene sequence: CDR1 DFQATT, CDR2 SNEGSKA (reference sequence). V dropped 3 bases and J dropped 7; count of bases not matched to a gene: 8. CDR3 length: 13 residues. CDR3 region: CSASILGGATQYF. CDR3 DNA sequence: TGCAGTGCTAGCATACTAGGGGGCGCGACCCAGTACTTC.

This sequence joins TRBV20-1 and TRBJ2-2; D is ambiguous. The CDR3 runs to 13 residues. V lost 3 bases to trimming and J lost 6 bases, with 11 bases between them. The germline CDR1 and CDR2 sequences are DFQATT and SNEGSKA (reference sequence). The CDR3 sequence is CSARAAPAGELFF. DNA of the CDR3: TGCAGTGCTAGGGCTGCCCCAGCCGGGGAGCTGTTTTTT.

The rearrangement links TRBV6-1 to TRBJ2-7; maybe TRBD1 (5 bases). The CDR3 covers 13 residues. Germline V gene data show CDR1 as MNHNS and CDR2 as SASEGT. Trimming stripped 0 bases from V and 9 bases from J, with 12 bases between. The DNA of the CDR3 is TGTGCCAGCAGTGAAGCGCGTGGGGCCGGGCAGTACGTC. This encodes CASSEARGAGQYV.

In this sample, this clonotype turned up a few times. This rearrangement joins TRBV10-3 to TRBJ2-3, with D maybe TRBD1 (6 bases). V was trimmed by 3 bases and J by 0 bases, leaving 7 bases between them. Germline loops: CDR1 ENHRY, CDR2 SYGVKD. This CDR3 is 14 amino acids long. This chain's CDR3 is CAISEGGSTDTQYF. As DNA, the CDR3 is TGTGCCATCAGTGAAGGGGGTAGCACAGATACGCAGTATTTT.

The chain has TRBV7-9 and TRBJ2-2; D is undetermined. The germline V gene has CDR1 SEHNR and CDR2 FQNEAQ (reference sequence). Between the trimmed V and J ends, which lost 5 bases and 4 bases, there was a span of 8 bases. The CDR3 totals 13 residues. For the CDR3, the DNA is TGTGCCAGCAGCCCCCAGGCCACCGGGGAGCTGTTTTTT. Its translation: CASSPQATGELFF.

This clonotype has a handful of counts. The chain combines TRBV28 with TRBJ1-2, with a possible D match to TRBD1 (5 bases). This CDR3 comprises 14 residues. The germline V gene encodes CDR1 MDHEN and CDR2 SYDVKM. V was trimmed by 5 bases and J by 1 base, leaving 11 bases between them. DNA of the CDR3: TGTGCCAGCAGTGATCAACAGGTTAACTATGGCTACACCTTC. It yields the protein CASSDQQVNYGYTF.

This clonotype was observed a few times. The chain is built from TRBV6-2 or TRBV6-3 and TRBJ2-1; D remains ambiguous. The length of the CDR3 is 15 residues. The germline V and J ends were trimmed by 1 base and 2 bases, with 9 bases remaining between them. Germline lookup yields CDR1 MNHEY and CDR2 SVGEGT. The DNA for the CDR3 is TGTGCCAGCAGTTACTGGCAGGCGACCTACAATGAGCAGTTCTTC. Protein: CASSYWQATYNEQFF.

This clonotype was observed a handful of times. The rearrangement joins TRBV9 to TRBJ1-1; 7 bases line up with TRBD1. Germline trimming cut 3 bases from V and 4 bases from J; bases unmatched to any gene: 6. The germline V gene encodes CDR1 SGDLS and CDR2 YYNGEE. This CDR3 region has 14 residues. This chain's CDR3 is CASSAQGGSTEAFF. The CDR3 DNA follows: TGTGCCAGCAGCGCCCAGGGGGGAAGCACTGAAGCTTTCTTT.

V and J are TRBV28 and TRBJ2-5, with TRBD2 matching 8 bases. After removal of 5 bases from V and 2 bases from J, the junction contained 7 bases not matched to a gene. Germline CDR1 reads MDHEN; CDR2 reads SYDVKM. This CDR3 comprises 15 residues. The chain's CDR3 is CASSTRVAGQETQYF. The CDR3 DNA reads TGTGCCAGCAGTACCCGGGTAGCGGGACAAGAGACCCAGTACTTC.